This T cell receptor (beta chain) originates from a study of blood T cell repertoires in COVID-19. This CDR3 contains 15 residues. V was shortened by 0 bases and J by 2 bases, with 8 bases between the two germline ends. Germline assignment: CDR1 LNHNV and CDR2 YYDKDF (reference sequence). Sequencing was performed with immunoSEQ multiplex PCR; in TCRdb, only in-frame clones are kept and a portion is missing. The repertoire includes around 210,000 clones, 65% to 90% of them detected once, and about 5.1% sits in the top ten. V gene TRBV15 combines with J gene TRBJ1-5, with no clear D. The clonotype was recovered from a man aged 50 to 59 with COVID-19, enrolled during active disease. Sequences were obtained from peripheral blood. The CDR3 DNA reads as TGTGCCACCAGCAGAGATATGCAGGGCAATCAGCCCCAGCATTTT. Amino acids: CATSRDMQGNQPQHF.